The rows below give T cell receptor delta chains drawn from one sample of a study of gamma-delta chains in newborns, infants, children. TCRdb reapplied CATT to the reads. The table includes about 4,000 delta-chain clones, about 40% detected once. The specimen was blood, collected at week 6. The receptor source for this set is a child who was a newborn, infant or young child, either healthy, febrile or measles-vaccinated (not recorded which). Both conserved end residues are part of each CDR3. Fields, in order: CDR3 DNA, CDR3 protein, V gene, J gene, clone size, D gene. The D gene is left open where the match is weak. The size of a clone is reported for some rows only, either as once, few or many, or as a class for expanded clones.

CDR3nt: TGTGCCTGTGACAAACTATATCCCAATCTCCACACCGATAGACTCATCTTT
CDR3aa: CACDKLYPNLHTDRLIF
v_gene: TRDV2
j_gene: TRDJ1
abundance: .
d_gene: .

CDR3nt: TGTGCTCTTGGGGAACTTTACTGGGGGATACGCTTAAACCTCATCTTT
CDR3aa: CALGELYWGIRLNLIF
v_gene: TRDV1
j_gene: TRDJ1
abundance: .
d_gene: TRDD3

CDR3nt: TGTGCTCTTGGGGAACTGTTCTGTGGGGGGATAAGGCCCCCCTCGTCTTTGACAGCACAACTCTTCTTT
CDR3aa: CALGELFCGGIRPPSSLTAQLFF
v_gene: TRDV1
j_gene: TRDJ2
abundance: few
d_gene: TRDD3

CDR3nt: TGTGCCTGTGGCACCGTACTGGGGGACTGGGACACCCGACAGATGTTTTTC
CDR3aa: CACGTVLGDWDTRQMFF
v_gene: TRDV2
j_gene: TRDJ3
abundance: .
d_gene: TRDD3

CDR3nt: TGTGCCTGTGACCCTCGCCTTATGTACTGGGGGACCCCCTCGTACACCGATAAACTCATCTTT
CDR3aa: CACDPRLMYWGTPSYTDKLIF
v_gene: TRDV2
j_gene: TRDJ1
abundance: medium-sized
d_gene: TRDD3

CDR3nt: TGTGCTCTTGGGGAACGTCCGGGACACACCGATAAACTCATCTTT
CDR3aa: CALGERPGHTDKLIF
v_gene: TRDV1
j_gene: TRDJ1
abundance: few
d_gene: .

CDR3nt: TGTGCCTGTGACACCGTAGGGGGGATACGCACCGATAAACTCATCTTT
CDR3aa: CACDTVGGIRTDKLIF
v_gene: TRDV2
j_gene: TRDJ1
abundance: medium-sized
d_gene: TRDD3

CDR3nt: TGTGCTCTTGGGGAATCCCCTACTGGGGGATACACCGATAAACTCATCTTT
CDR3aa: CALGESPTGGYTDKLIF
v_gene: TRDV1
j_gene: TRDJ1
abundance: .
d_gene: TRDD3

CDR3nt: TGTGCCTGTGACACGTACTGGGGCCCGAACACCGATAAACTCATCTTT
CDR3aa: CACDTYWGPNTDKLIF
v_gene: TRDV2
j_gene: TRDJ1
abundance: medium-sized
d_gene: TRDD3

CDR3nt: TGTGCCTGTGACAGACGCTCCGTACTGGGGGATCTGGCAGCACAACTCTTCTTT
CDR3aa: CACDRRSVLGDLAAQLFF
v_gene: TRDV2
j_gene: TRDJ2
abundance: medium-sized
d_gene: TRDD3

CDR3nt: TGTGCCTGTGACGATATACTGGGGGACCGACTCACCGATAAACTCATCTTT
CDR3aa: CACDDILGDRLTDKLIF
v_gene: TRDV2
j_gene: TRDJ1
abundance: few
d_gene: TRDD3

CDR3nt: TGTGCCTGTGACCCCCTTCCCCGTACTGGGGGATACACCGATAAACTCATCTTT
CDR3aa: CACDPLPRTGGYTDKLIF
v_gene: TRDV2
j_gene: TRDJ1
abundance: few
d_gene: TRDD3

CDR3nt: TGTGCTCTTGGAAATCGGCCTTCATCTAAACTCATCTTT
CDR3aa: CALGNRPSSKLIF
v_gene: TRDV1
j_gene: TRDJ1
abundance: few
d_gene: .

CDR3nt: TGTGCCTGTGTCCAATTACTGGGGGACACCGATAAACTCATCTTT
CDR3aa: CACVQLLGDTDKLIF
v_gene: TRDV2
j_gene: TRDJ1
abundance: .
d_gene: TRDD3

CDR3nt: TGTGCCTTTGAAGGCTGGTCCCTTGGCTGGGGGTCCAACACCGATAAACTCATCTTT
CDR3aa: CAFEGWSLGWGSNTDKLIF
v_gene: TRDV3
j_gene: TRDJ1
abundance: few
d_gene: TRDD3

CDR3nt: TGTGCTCTTGGGGAACCGTACGGGGGGGATACGTCCTGGGACACCCGACAGATGTTTTTC
CDR3aa: CALGEPYGGDTSWDTRQMFF
v_gene: TRDV1
j_gene: TRDJ3
abundance: .
d_gene: TRDD3

CDR3nt: TGTGCTCTTGGGGAACCAAGCTGGTCCTCCTCGTACACCGATAAGCTCATCTTT
CDR3aa: CALGEPSWSSSYTDKLIF
v_gene: TRDV1
j_gene: TRDJ1
abundance: .
d_gene: .

CDR3nt: TGTGCAGCAAGCTGTGGGGGATACCCGTACACCGATAAACTCATCTTT
CDR3aa: CAASCGGYPYTDKLIF
v_gene: TRAV29/DV5
j_gene: TRDJ1
abundance: large
d_gene: TRDD3

CDR3nt: TGTGCCTCCCGCTTCGGCTTAAGGGGACCCGGGGGATACGATAAACTCATCTTT
CDR3aa: CASRFGLRGPGGYDKLIF
v_gene: TRDV3
j_gene: TRDJ1
abundance: few
d_gene: TRDD3

CDR3nt: TGTGCTCTTGGGGAACCCGCATCGGTAAGCTCTGGGGGATACTACGATAAACTCATCTTT
CDR3aa: CALGEPASVSSGGYYDKLIF
v_gene: TRDV1
j_gene: TRDJ1
abundance: .
d_gene: TRDD3

CDR3nt: TGTGCTCTTGGGGTCGGTCCTCTAACTGGGGGATACCGGGGGTACACCGATAAACTCATCTTT
CDR3aa: CALGVGPLTGGYRGYTDKLIF
v_gene: TRDV1
j_gene: TRDJ1
abundance: few
d_gene: TRDD3

CDR3nt: TGTGCCTGTGAGCCGATGGGGGCCACTAAACTCATCTTT
CDR3aa: CACEPMGATKLIF
v_gene: TRDV2
j_gene: TRDJ1
abundance: few
d_gene: .

CDR3nt: TGTGCCTGTGACCTAGTCTCTCACACCGATAAACTCATCTTT
CDR3aa: CACDLVSHTDKLIF
v_gene: TRDV2
j_gene: TRDJ1
abundance: .
d_gene: .

CDR3nt: TGTGCCTGTGACTCCCTGGACTCCCCAGAAGATAAACTCATCTTT
CDR3aa: CACDSLDSPEDKLIF
v_gene: TRDV2
j_gene: TRDJ1
abundance: few
d_gene: .

CDR3nt: TGTGCTCTTGGGTCAACTTCCTACGACTGGGTGCCCGGTGTGACCGTTAAACTCATCTTT
CDR3aa: CALGSTSYDWVPGVTVKLIF
v_gene: TRDV1
j_gene: TRDJ1
abundance: few
d_gene: TRDD2

CDR3nt: TGTGCTCTTATAGTAGAGGTTGGGGGATACCCCGATAAACTCATCTTT
CDR3aa: CALIVEVGGYPDKLIF
v_gene: TRDV1
j_gene: TRDJ1
abundance: .
d_gene: TRDD3

CDR3nt: TGTGCCTGTGACGTACTGGGGGATACGCACACCGATAAACTCATCTTT
CDR3aa: CACDVLGDTHTDKLIF
v_gene: TRDV2
j_gene: TRDJ1
abundance: .
d_gene: TRDD3

CDR3nt: TGTGCTCTTGGGGAACTAACCCTCCTACGAGTCGTGCTGGGGGATACGCGGTCCAGACCCCTGATCTTT
CDR3aa: CALGELTLLRVVLGDTRSRPLIF
v_gene: TRDV1
j_gene: TRDJ4
abundance: .
d_gene: TRDD3

CDR3nt: TGTGCCTGTGACACCCTTTTACTGGGGGTTGTCGATAAACTCATCTTT
CDR3aa: CACDTLLLGVVDKLIF
v_gene: TRDV2
j_gene: TRDJ1
abundance: few
d_gene: TRDD3

CDR3nt: TGTGCTCTTGGGAGCCGCCTTCCTTTGTTTGGGAGACACCCATACACGGGCTATGGGAACACCGATAAACTCATCTTT
CDR3aa: CALGSRLPLFGRHPYTGYGNTDKLIF
v_gene: TRDV1
j_gene: TRDJ1
abundance: .
d_gene: TRDD2

CDR3nt: TGTGCGCTTGGGGAACTAGATCCCTGGGCGGGGGAATGGGTCGCCGATAAACTCATCTTT
CDR3aa: CALGELDPWAGEWVADKLIF
v_gene: TRDV1
j_gene: TRDJ1
abundance: .
d_gene: .

CDR3nt: TGTGCTCTTGGGGGACTGGCCTACTTTACTGGGGGATTTCAAAGCGATAAACTCATCTTT
CDR3aa: CALGGLAYFTGGFQSDKLIF
v_gene: TRDV1
j_gene: TRDJ1
abundance: few
d_gene: TRDD3

CDR3nt: TGTGCCTGTGACACGTTGATGGGGGATAGGGTCTACACCGATAAACTCATCTTT
CDR3aa: CACDTLMGDRVYTDKLIF
v_gene: TRDV2
j_gene: TRDJ1
abundance: .
d_gene: TRDD3

CDR3nt: TGTGCTCTTGGGGAAACTCCTAGCTTACTGTACATCGATAAACTCATCTTT
CDR3aa: CALGETPSLLYIDKLIF
v_gene: TRDV1
j_gene: TRDJ1
abundance: once
d_gene: .

CDR3nt: TGTGCCCTACTGGGGATGGTCCCTACCGATAAACTCATCTTT
CDR3aa: CALLGMVPTDKLIF
v_gene: TRDV1
j_gene: TRDJ1
abundance: .
d_gene: TRDD3

CDR3nt: TGTGCAGCAAGCGCGGTCCCCCCCTACTGGAGGACAGCACAACTCTTCTTT
CDR3aa: CAASAVPPYWRTAQLFF
v_gene: TRAV29/DV5
j_gene: TRDJ2
abundance: .
d_gene: .

CDR3nt: TGTGCTCTTGGGGAATCCTACACTGTGGACTCGTACACCGATAAACTCATCTTT
CDR3aa: CALGESYTVDSYTDKLIF
v_gene: TRDV1
j_gene: TRDJ1
abundance: .
d_gene: .

CDR3nt: TGTGCCTTCGAAGGCCTTCCTAGTTCCTCGGGTTGTTTGACCTGGGACACCCGACAGATGTTTTTC
CDR3aa: CAFEGLPSSSGCLTWDTRQMFF
v_gene: TRDV3
j_gene: TRDJ3
abundance: .
d_gene: TRDD2

CDR3nt: TGTGCTCTTGGGGAATTTCTACGCGGGCTGGGGGACATATACACCGATAAACTCATCTTT
CDR3aa: CALGEFLRGLGDIYTDKLIF
v_gene: TRDV1
j_gene: TRDJ1
abundance: .
d_gene: TRDD3

CDR3nt: TGTGCCTCGCTTTTTCCGGGGGACCACACCGATAAACTCATCTTT
CDR3aa: CASLFPGDHTDKLIF
v_gene: TRDV3
j_gene: TRDJ1
abundance: few
d_gene: .

CDR3nt: TGTGCCTGTGACCCCCTTGAGGATGGGATGGCCGATAAACTCATCTTT
CDR3aa: CACDPLEDGMADKLIF
v_gene: TRDV2
j_gene: TRDJ1
abundance: medium-sized
d_gene: .

CDR3nt: TGTGCAGCAAGCCCGTTGCAGGGGATACGTCCTGTCTACACCGATAAACCCATCTTT
CDR3aa: CAASPLQGIRPVYTDKPIF
v_gene: TRAV29/DV5
j_gene: TRDJ1
abundance: .
d_gene: TRDD3

CDR3nt: TGTGCTCTTGGGGAACTTGGAGGCTTACTGGGGGTCAACTACACCGATAAACTCATCTTT
CDR3aa: CALGELGGLLGVNYTDKLIF
v_gene: TRDV1
j_gene: TRDJ1
abundance: few
d_gene: TRDD3

CDR3nt: TGTGCCTTTAGTATACCACGGGGATCCGATAAACTCATCTTT
CDR3aa: CAFSIPRGSDKLIF
v_gene: TRDV3
j_gene: TRDJ1
abundance: few
d_gene: .

CDR3nt: TGTGCCTGTGACAAAGTACTGGGGGGCAGGTGGGCTTTGACAGCACAACTCTTCTTT
CDR3aa: CACDKVLGGRWALTAQLFF
v_gene: TRDV2
j_gene: TRDJ2
abundance: medium-sized
d_gene: TRDD3

CDR3nt: TGTGCTCTTCTCGTACGTCCCAGCGATAAACTCATCTTT
CDR3aa: CALLVRPSDKLIF
v_gene: TRDV1
j_gene: TRDJ1
abundance: once
d_gene: .

CDR3nt: TGTGCTCTTGAGGAACTAGTTCCTACGGGACTGGGGGATACGCGCACCGATAAACTCATCTTT
CDR3aa: CALEELVPTGLGDTRTDKLIF
v_gene: TRDV1
j_gene: TRDJ1
abundance: .
d_gene: TRDD3

CDR3nt: TGTGCCTGTGACACCGGTGGACTGGGGGGAAGCTCCTGGGACACCCGACAGATGTTTTTC
CDR3aa: CACDTGGLGGSSWDTRQMFF
v_gene: TRDV2
j_gene: TRDJ3
abundance: medium-sized
d_gene: TRDD3

CDR3nt: TGTGCCTGTGACACCGTCCGGGGGATACAGACCTACACCCACACCGATAAACTCATCTTT
CDR3aa: CACDTVRGIQTYTHTDKLIF
v_gene: TRDV2
j_gene: TRDJ1
abundance: .
d_gene: TRDD3

CDR3nt: TGTGCTCTATCCCCCGACTACACCGATAAACTCATCTTT
CDR3aa: CALSPDYTDKLIF
v_gene: TRDV1
j_gene: TRDJ1
abundance: few
d_gene: .

CDR3nt: TGTGCTCTTGCGGGCCGAGACGAGGGGGATACGACTAGCCCTTACACCGATAAACTCATCTTT
CDR3aa: CALAGRDEGDTTSPYTDKLIF
v_gene: TRDV1
j_gene: TRDJ1
abundance: medium-sized
d_gene: TRDD3